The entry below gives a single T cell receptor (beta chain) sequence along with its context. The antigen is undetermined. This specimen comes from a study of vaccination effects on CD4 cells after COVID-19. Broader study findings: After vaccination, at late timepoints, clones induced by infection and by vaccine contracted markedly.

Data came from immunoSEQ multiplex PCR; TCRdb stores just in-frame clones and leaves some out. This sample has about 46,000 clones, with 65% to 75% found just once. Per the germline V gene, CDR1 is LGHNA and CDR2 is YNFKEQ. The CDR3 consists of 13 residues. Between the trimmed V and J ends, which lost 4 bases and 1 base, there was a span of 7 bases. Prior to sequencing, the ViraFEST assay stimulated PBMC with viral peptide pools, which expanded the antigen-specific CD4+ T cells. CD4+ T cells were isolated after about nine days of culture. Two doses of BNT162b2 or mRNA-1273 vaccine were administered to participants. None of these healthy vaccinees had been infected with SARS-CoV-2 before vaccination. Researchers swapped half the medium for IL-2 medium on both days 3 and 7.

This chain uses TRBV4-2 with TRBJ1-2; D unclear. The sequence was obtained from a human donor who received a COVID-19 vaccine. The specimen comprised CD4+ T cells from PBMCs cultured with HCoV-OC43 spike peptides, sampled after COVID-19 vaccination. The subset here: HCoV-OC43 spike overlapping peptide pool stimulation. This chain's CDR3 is CASSLDGNYGYTF. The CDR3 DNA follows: TGTGCCAGCAGCCTGGACGGTAACTATGGCTACACCTTC.